What follows are 15 T cell receptor beta chains derived from one specimen sequenced in a study of blood T cells in healthy people across ages. The use of a sample-barcoded 5' primer and a J-beta primer mix characterized a second PCR of about 7 to 12 cycles. Via MiXCR, TCRdb re-called the 5' RACE reads, giving one row per CDR3 protein. The data show hundreds of thousands of distinct CDR3 sequences, with roughly 43% seen just once and 25% to 35% held by the top ten. Material: blood. The receptor set was obtained from a man aged 80 or over in good health.

The chain is built from TRBV7-9 and TRBJ1-2, with 7 bases identical to TRBD1. The CDR3 is 15 amino acids. The germline V gene has CDR1 SEHNR and CDR2 FQNEAQ (reference sequence). Trimming cost V 4 bases and J 8 bases; bases outside gene matches: 13. The CDR3 is CASSWEQGMLGGYTF. DNA for the CDR3: TGTGCCAGCAGCTGGGAACAGGGGATGTTGGGCGGCTACACCTTC.

This clonotype has just a few counts. The J gene is TRBJ1-1, the V gene TRBV11-2; D gene unclear. Trimming shortened V by 2 bases and J by 8 bases, and 15 bases separated the two germline ends. The CDR3 spans 14 residues. CDR1 is SGHAT and CDR2 is FQNNGV in the germline V gene. CDR3 in DNA: TGTGCCAGCAGCTTATCGCCTCTAACCGGGGAAGCTTTCTTT. Residues: CASSLSPLTGEAFF.

CDR3 in amino acids: CASSAGTSKETQYF. For the CDR3, the DNA is TGTGCCAGCAGCGCCGGGACTAGCAAAGAGACCCAGTACTTC. The chain combines TRBV5-5 with TRBJ2-5; the match to TRBD2 covers 9 bases. The CDR3 consists of 14 residues. The germline V gene has CDR1 SGHKS and CDR2 YYEKEE (reference sequence). The J segment lost 3 bases and the V segment lost 4 bases, leaving 4 bases of the junction unmatched. The full variable domain, rest sourced from reference TRBV5-5 and TRBJ2-5, is DAGVTQSPTHLIKTRGQQVTLRCSPISGHKSVSWYQQVLGQGPQFIFQYYEKEERGRGNFPDRFSARQFPNYSSELNVNALLLGDSALYLCASSAGTSKETQYFGPGTRLLVL.

This clonotype appeared many times. The V call is TRBV7-2, the J call TRBJ2-3; perhaps D is TRBD1 or TRBD2 (7 bases each). There are 14 residues in the CDR3. V lost 5 bases to trimming and J lost 3 bases, with 12 bases between them. CDR1 is SGHTA, CDR2 FQGNSA, per germline. The CDR3 is CASSPGGGTDTQYF. The CDR3 nucleotides are TGTGCCAGCAGCCCAGGGGGGGGTACAGATACGCAGTATTTT.

V gene TRBV20-1 combines with J gene TRBJ2-5, with TRBD2 matching over 8 bases. J lost 4 bases, V lost 6 bases, and 16 bases had no gene match. Germline CDR1 DFQATT, CDR2 SNEGSKA (reference sequence). This CDR3 is built from 16 residues. The CDR3, as DNA: TGCAGTGCCCCAAGGATAGCGGGAAAATGGATAGAGACCCAGTACTTC. Its protein is CSAPRIAGKWIETQYF.

The chain has TRBV29-1 and TRBJ2-7, with D perhaps matching TRBD1 or TRBD2 (6 bases each). Germline values: CDR1 SQVTM, CDR2 ANQGSEA. The CDR3 runs to 16 residues. With 8 bases removed from V and 0 bases from J, the gap between germline ends came to 23 bases. DNA for the CDR3: TGCAGCCCTAGACATCACGGGGGCCACAGCTCCTACGAGCAGTACTTC. Translating gives CSPRHHGGHSSYEQYF.

The chain uses TRBV20-1 and TRBJ2-5; 10 nucleotides line up with TRBD2. Germline values: CDR1 DFQATT, CDR2 SNEGSKA (reference sequence). The CDR3 has 15 residues. The V gene end was trimmed by 1 base and the J gene end by 5 bases; junction bases not matched to a gene: 7. The CDR3 coding sequence is TGCAGTGCTAGAGTGACTAGCGGGCCGCGGGAGACCCAGTACTTC. Translation gives CSARVTSGPRETQYF.

Comments on this clonotype: Given a much more abundant clone one base away, this may be a read error. The gene calls are TRBV7-2 and TRBJ2-5, with D perhaps matching TRBD2 (5 bases). CDR3 length: 15 residues. With 0 bases removed from V and 1 base from J, the gap between germline ends came to 9 bases. CDR1 SGHTA and CDR2 FQGNSA come from the germline V gene. CDR3 protein: CASSLAGSRQETQYF. The DNA for the CDR3 is TGTGCCAGCAGCTTAGCAGGGAGTCGCCAAGAGACCCAGTACTTC.

This clonotype was observed at least ten times. This may stem from a read error, because a much larger clone lies one nucleotide away. This rearrangement joins TRBV7-2 to TRBJ2-5; 15 positions agree with TRBD2. Germline-derived CDR1 and CDR2 are SGHTA and FQGNSA. J lost 11 bases, V lost 1 base, and 14 bases had no gene match. The CDR3 is 18 residues long. The CDR3 spells CASSLEGTSGRFYNEQYF. CDR3 bases: TGTGCCAGCAGCTTAGAGGGGACTAGCGGGAGGTTTTACAATGAGCAGTACTTC. Combining the CDR3 with reference TRBV7-2 and TRBJ2-5 gives the whole variable domain GAGVSQSPSNKVTEKGKDVELRCDPISGHTALYWYRQSLGQGLEFLIYFQGNSAPDKSGLPSDRFSAERTGGSVSTLTIQRTQQEDSAVYLCASSLEGTSGRFYNEQYFGPGTRLLVL.

The chain employs TRBV6-2 or TRBV6-3 and TRBJ2-1; tentatively, D is TRBD1 (6 bases). The DNA end is more similar to TRBJ2-7, so the J call may be wrong. The CDR3 extends over 15 amino acids. CDR1 is MNHEY, CDR2 SVGEGT, per germline. DNA for the CDR3: TGTGCCAGCAGTCCCCCAGGGGCAAGCTACAATGAGCAGTACTTC. It encodes CASSPPGASYNEQYF.

This clonotype was counted between two and nine times. DNA of the CDR3: TGCAGTGCTAGAGGACTACGCGTCCAGGGAAAAGAGACCCAGTACTTC. Protein sequence: CSARGLRVQGKETQYF. This chain links TRBV20-1 with TRBJ2-5; D is tentatively TRBD1 or TRBD2 (5 bases each). CDR1 is DFQATT, CDR2 SNEGSKA, per germline (reference sequence). There are 16 residues in the CDR3. Trimming shortened V by 1 base and J by 3 bases, and 18 bases separated the two germline ends.

The V gene is TRBV6-2 or TRBV6-3, the J gene TRBJ1-5; D is unresolved. CDR1 is MNHEY and CDR2 is SVGEGT in the germline V gene. Trimming took off 6 bases at V and 3 bases at J, with 12 bases between the two ends. CDR3 size: 14 residues. In nucleotides, the CDR3 is TGTGCCAGCAGAAAAGGGCAGAACAATCAGCCCCAGCATTTT. Translation gives CASRKGQNNQPQHF.

This clonotype was seen a handful of times. This rearrangement joins TRBV6-5 to TRBJ2-1, with D tentatively TRBD2 (5 bases). This CDR3 region has 15 residues. From germline, CDR1 is MNHEY and CDR2 SVGAGI. V was cut by 5 bases and J by 7 bases, with 18 bases left in between. The CDR3 protein is CASSPKRAAGNEQFF. In nucleotides, the CDR3 is TGTGCCAGCAGTCCCAAGAGGGCCGCCGGTAATGAGCAGTTCTTC.

On this clonotype: This may come from a read error, since a much larger clone is one base off. This sequence joins TRBV10-3 and TRBJ2-3; D is ambiguous. Deletions cut 10 bases from V and 0 bases from J, with 5 bases between. This CDR3 contains 11 residues. Germline V gene lookup returns CDR1 ENHRY and CDR2 SYGVKD. The CDR3 region has the DNA TGTGCCACCACTAGCACAGATACGCAGTATTTT. Its translation is CATTSTDTQYF.

J is TRBJ1-2 and V is TRBV6-2 or TRBV6-3; TRBD1 matches 7 bases. The germline CDR1 and CDR2 sequences are MNHEY and SVGEGT. V shed 3 bases, J shed 7 bases, and the junction held 5 bases outside the gene matches. The CDR3 spans 13 residues. The chain's CDR3 is CASSYRQGSGYTF. The CDR3 DNA follows: TGTGCCAGCAGTTATAGACAGGGAAGTGGCTACACCTTC.